This T cell receptor beta chain was obtained from a study of chemoradiotherapy in HPV16-positive cancers. Background on the study: Candidate HPV-specific T-cell clones and common TCR motifs came from functional assays in two HPV16-positive patients.

A single count supports this clone. This CDR3 region has 16 residues. V dropped 0 bases and J dropped 0; count of bases not matched to a gene: 4. Per germline, CDR1 SGHRS and CDR2 YFSETQ. Only in-frame clones appear in the TCRdb table, and some are missing; sequencing was by immunoSEQ multiplex PCR. The top ten hold 2.5% to 3.5% of the sample, which has some 32,000 clones, 80% to 90% seen once. V is TRBV5-1 and J is TRBJ2-3, with TRBD2 identical over 7 bases. The sequencing here drew on blood, taken from a patient who underwent chemoradiotherapy. This TCR was sampled from a human donor with HPV-associated anogenital cancer. The CDR3 bases are TGCGCCAGCAGCTTGGAGGGCGGGGGTAGCACAGATACGCAGTATTTT. It specifies CASSLEGGGSTDTQYF.